This TCR beta chain was identified during a study of T cell responses to AZD1222 COVID-19 vaccine. General study results and limits: Just 5 or 6 AZD1222 recipients tested seropositive at baseline. Donors, mostly white British, included more females; clonal diversity was possibly underestimated.

CDR1 and CDR2 (germline): MNHNY, SVGAGI (reference sequence). The CDR3 spans 10 residues. V was clipped by 7 bases and J by 5 bases, with 5 bases between them. Turning to this clone: The antigen is undetermined.

Using immunoSEQ multiplex PCR, the repertoire was profiled, and TCRdb retains in-frame clones only, with some absent. The profile covers roughly 150,000 clones, with approximately 89% appearing a single time and about 3.2% taken by the ten largest. The TCR sequence derives from an adult in good health. J is TRBJ1-1 and V is TRBV6-6; unclear D gene. The source was peripheral blood, collected on day 0 of MenACWY control vaccination. In DNA, the CDR3 is TGTGCCAGCATAGAAACTGAAGCTTTCTTT. This translates into CASIETEAFF.